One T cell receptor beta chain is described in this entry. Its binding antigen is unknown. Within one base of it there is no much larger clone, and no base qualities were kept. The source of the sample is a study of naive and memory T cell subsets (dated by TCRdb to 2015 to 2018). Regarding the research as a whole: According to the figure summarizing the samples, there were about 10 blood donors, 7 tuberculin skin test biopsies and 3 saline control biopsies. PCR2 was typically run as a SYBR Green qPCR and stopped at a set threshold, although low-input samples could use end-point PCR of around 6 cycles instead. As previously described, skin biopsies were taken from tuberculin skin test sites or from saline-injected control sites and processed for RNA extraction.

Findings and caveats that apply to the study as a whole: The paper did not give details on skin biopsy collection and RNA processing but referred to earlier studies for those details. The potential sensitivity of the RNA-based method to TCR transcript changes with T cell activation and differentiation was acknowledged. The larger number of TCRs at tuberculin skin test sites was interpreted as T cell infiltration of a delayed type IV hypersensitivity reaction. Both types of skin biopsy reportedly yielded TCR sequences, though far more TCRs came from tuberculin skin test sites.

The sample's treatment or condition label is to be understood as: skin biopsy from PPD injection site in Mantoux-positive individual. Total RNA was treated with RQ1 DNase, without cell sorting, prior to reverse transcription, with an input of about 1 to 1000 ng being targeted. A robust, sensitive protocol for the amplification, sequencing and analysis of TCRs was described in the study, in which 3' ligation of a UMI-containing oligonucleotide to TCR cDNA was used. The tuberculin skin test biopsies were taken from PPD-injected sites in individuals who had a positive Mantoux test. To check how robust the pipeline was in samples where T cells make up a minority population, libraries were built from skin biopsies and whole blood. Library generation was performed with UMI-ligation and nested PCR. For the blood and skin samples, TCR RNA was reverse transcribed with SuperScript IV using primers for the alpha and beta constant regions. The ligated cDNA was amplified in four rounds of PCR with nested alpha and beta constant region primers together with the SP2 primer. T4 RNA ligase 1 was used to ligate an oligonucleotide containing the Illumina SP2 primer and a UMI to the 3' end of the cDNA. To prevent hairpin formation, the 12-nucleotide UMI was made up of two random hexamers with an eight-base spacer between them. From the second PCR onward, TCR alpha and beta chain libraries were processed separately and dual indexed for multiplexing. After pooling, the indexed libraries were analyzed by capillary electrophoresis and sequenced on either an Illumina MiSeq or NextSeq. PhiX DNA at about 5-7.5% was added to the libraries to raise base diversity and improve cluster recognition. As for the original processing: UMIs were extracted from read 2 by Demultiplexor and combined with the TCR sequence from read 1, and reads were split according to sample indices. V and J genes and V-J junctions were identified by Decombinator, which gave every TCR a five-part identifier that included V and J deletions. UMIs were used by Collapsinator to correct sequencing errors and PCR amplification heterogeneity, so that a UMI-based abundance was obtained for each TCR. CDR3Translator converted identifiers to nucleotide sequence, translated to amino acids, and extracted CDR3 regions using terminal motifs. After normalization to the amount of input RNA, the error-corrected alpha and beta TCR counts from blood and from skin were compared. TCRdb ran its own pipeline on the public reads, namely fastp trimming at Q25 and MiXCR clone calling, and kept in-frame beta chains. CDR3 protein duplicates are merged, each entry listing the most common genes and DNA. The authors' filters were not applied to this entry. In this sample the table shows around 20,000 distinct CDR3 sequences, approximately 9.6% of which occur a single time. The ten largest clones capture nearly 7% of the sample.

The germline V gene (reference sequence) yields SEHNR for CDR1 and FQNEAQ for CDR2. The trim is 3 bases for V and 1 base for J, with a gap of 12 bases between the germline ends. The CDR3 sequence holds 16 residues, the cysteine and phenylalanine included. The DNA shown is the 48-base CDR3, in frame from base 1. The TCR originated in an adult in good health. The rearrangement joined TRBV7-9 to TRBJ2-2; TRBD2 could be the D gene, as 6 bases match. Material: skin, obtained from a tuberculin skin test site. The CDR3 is CASSFGRGENTGELFF. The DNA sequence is TGTGCCAGCAGCTTTGGGCGGGGAGAGAACACCGGGGAGCTGTTTTTT.